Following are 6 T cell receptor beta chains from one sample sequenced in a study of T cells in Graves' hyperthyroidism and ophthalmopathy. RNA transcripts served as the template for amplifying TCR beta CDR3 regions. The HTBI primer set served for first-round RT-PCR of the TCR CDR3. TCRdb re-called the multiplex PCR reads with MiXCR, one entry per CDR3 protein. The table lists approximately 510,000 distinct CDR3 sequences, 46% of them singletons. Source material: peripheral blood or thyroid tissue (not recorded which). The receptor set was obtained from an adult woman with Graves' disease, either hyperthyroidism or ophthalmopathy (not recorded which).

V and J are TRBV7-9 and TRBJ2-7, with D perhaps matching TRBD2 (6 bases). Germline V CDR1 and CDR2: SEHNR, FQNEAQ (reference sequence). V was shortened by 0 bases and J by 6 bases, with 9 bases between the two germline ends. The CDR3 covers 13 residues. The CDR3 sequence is CASSLAQAGEQYF. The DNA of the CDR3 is TGTGCCAGCAGCTTAGCGCAAGCGGGCGAGCAGTACTTC.

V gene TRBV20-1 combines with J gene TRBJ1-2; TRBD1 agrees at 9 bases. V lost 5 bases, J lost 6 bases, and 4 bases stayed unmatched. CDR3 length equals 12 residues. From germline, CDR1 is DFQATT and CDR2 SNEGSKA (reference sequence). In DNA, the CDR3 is TGCAGTGCTCTGCGGACAGGGGATGGCTACACCTTC. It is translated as CSALRTGDGYTF.

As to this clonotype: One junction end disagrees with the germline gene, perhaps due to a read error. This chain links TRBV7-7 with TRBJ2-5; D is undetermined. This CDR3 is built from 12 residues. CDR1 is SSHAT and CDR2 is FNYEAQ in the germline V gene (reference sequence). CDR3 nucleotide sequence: TGTGCTAGCAGCATCCTCGGGGAGACCCAGTACTTC. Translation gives CASSILGETQYF.

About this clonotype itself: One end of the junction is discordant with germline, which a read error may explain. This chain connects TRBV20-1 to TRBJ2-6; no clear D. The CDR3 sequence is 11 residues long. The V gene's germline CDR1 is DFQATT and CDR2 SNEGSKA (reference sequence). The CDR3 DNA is TGCAGTGCCGCACGGCCGAACACTGAAGCTTTC. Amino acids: CSAARPNTEAF.

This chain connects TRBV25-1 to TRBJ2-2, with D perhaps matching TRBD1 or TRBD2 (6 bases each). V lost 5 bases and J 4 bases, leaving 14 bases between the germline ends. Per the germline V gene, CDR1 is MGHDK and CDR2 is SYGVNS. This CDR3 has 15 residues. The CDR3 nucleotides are TGTGCCAGCAGTCCTATAGAGGGGGGCACCGGGGAGCTGTTTTTT. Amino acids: CASSPIEGGTGELFF.

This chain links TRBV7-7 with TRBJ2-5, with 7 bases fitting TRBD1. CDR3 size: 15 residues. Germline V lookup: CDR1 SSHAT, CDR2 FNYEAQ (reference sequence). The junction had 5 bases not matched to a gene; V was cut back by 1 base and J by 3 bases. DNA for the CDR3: TGTGCCAGCAGCTTAGGTCAGGGGGTGGAAGAGACCCAGTACTTC. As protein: CASSLGQGVEETQYF. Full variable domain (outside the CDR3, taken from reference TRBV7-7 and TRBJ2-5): GAGVSQSPRYKVTKRGQDVTLRCDPISSHATLYWYQQALGQGPEFLTYFNYEAQPDKSGLPSDRFSAERPEGSISTLTIQRTEQRDSAMYRCASSLGQGVEETQYFGPGTRLLVL.